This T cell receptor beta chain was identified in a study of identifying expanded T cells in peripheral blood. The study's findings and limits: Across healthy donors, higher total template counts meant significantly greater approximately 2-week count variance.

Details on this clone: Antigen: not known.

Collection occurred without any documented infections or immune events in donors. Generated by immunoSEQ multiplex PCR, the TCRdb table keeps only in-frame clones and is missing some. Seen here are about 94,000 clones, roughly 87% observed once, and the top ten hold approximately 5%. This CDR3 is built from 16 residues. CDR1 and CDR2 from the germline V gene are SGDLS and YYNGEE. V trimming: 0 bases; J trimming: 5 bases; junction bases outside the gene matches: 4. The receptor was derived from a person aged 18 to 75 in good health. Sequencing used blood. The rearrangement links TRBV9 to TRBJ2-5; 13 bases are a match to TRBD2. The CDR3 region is CASSVAGLAGLETQYF. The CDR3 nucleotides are TGTGCCAGCAGCGTAGCGGGACTAGCGGGACTGGAGACCCAGTACTTC.